One and the same sample provided the 18 T cell receptor beta chains below, sequenced in a study of blood T cell repertoires in COVID-19. Data came from immunoSEQ multiplex PCR; TCRdb stores just in-frame clones and leaves some out. Seen here are roughly 250,000 clones, 70% to 85% observed once, and the top ten hold approximately 5%. The source material was peripheral blood. The source of these receptors is a woman of 80 years or more with active or convalescent COVID-19.

This sequence joins TRBV19 and TRBJ2-2; D ambiguous. The V end lost 3 bases, the J end lost 7 bases, and 12 bases lay between the germline ends. Germline assignment: CDR1 LNHDA and CDR2 SQIVND (reference sequence). The CDR3 has 14 amino acids. CDR3 DNA: TGTGCCAGTAGTATCTCTAGAGGTGGCGGGGAGCTGTTTTTT. Translated, it gives CASSISRGGGELFF.

The genes are TRBV2 and TRBJ2-1, with TRBD1 matching 7 bases. The V and J ends lost 6 bases and 7 bases, in that order; junction bases with no gene match: 0. This CDR3 is 11 amino acids long. Germline lookup yields CDR1 SNHLY and CDR2 FYNNEI. CDR3 DNA sequence: TGTGCCAGCAGCAGGGGGAATGAGCAGTTCTTC. It encodes CASSRGNEQFF. Using reference TRBV2 and TRBJ2-1 for the parts outside the CDR3, the full variable domain is EPEVTQTPSHQVTQMGQEVILRCVPISNHLYFYWYRQILGQKVEFLVSFYNNEISEKSEIFDDQFSVERPDGSNFTLKIRSTKLEDSAMYFCASSRGNEQFFGPGTRLTVL.

A single count supports this clone. The J gene is TRBJ2-1, the V gene TRBV28, with 12 nucleotides matching TRBD2. V shed 6 bases and J 8 bases; nucleotides not matched to a gene: 2. CDR3 length equals 13 residues. The V gene's germline CDR1 is MDHEN and CDR2 SYDVKM. CDR3 sequence (DNA): TGTGCCAGCAGACTAGCGGGGGGAGATGAGCAGTTCTTC. Amino acids: CASRLAGGDEQFF.

The chain uses TRBV6-4 and TRBJ1-5, with 8 bases matching TRBD1. CDR1 and CDR2 from the germline V gene are MRHNA and SNTAGT. Unmatched junction bases numbered 5, after V lost 6 bases and J lost 7 bases. The CDR3 totals 13 residues. CDR3 DNA: TGTGCCAGCAGCCAGGGGGCAGGCCAGCCCCAGCATTTT. This sequence encodes CASSQGAGQPQHF.

The V call is TRBV7-6, the J call TRBJ2-1; 12 positions match TRBD2. The CDR3 spans 16 residues. CDR1 is SGHVS and CDR2 is FNYEAQ in the germline V gene. Trimming cost V 0 bases and J 4 bases; bases outside gene matches: 1. CDR3 region: CASSLATSGGYNEQFF. The CDR3, as DNA: TGTGCCAGCAGCTTAGCCACTAGCGGGGGGTACAATGAGCAGTTCTTC.

This clone was detected only a few times. Relative to the germline gene, one junction end is altered; a read error may explain this. V gene TRBV19 combines with J gene TRBJ1-2; D not resolved. CDR3 length: 11 residues. Germline CDR1 LNHDA, CDR2 SQIVND (reference sequence). The CDR3 sequence is CASSTQVEKSF. The CDR3 DNA reads TGTGCCAGTAGTACCCAGGTCGAGAAATCATTC.

The chain employs TRBV2 and TRBJ1-4; D might be TRBD1 (5 bases). The CDR3 consists of 15 residues. Germline lookup yields CDR1 SNHLY and CDR2 FYNNEI. Trimming took off 10 bases at V and 6 bases at J, with 21 bases between the two ends. CDR3 nucleotides: TGTGCCACAAGACTGGAGACAGCGGGGGATGAAAAACTGTTTTTT. Its translation is CATRLETAGDEKLFF.

The chain joins TRBV15 to TRBJ1-4; tentative D call: TRBD1 (5 bases). The germline CDR1 and CDR2 sequences are LNHNV and YYDKDF (reference sequence). Trimming stripped 8 bases from V and 8 bases from J, with 12 bases between. The CDR3 covers 12 residues. CDR3 coding DNA: TGTGCCACCGATGCCGGGGGGGAAAAACTGTTTTTT. Encoded protein: CATDAGGEKLFF. Full variable domain (remainder filled in from reference TRBV15 and TRBJ1-4): DAMVIQNPRYQVTQFGKPVTLSCSQTLNHNVMYWYQQKSSQAPKLLFHYYDKDFNNEADTPDNFQSRRPNTSFCFLDIRSPGLGDTAMYLCATDAGGEKLFFGSGTQLSVL.

The chain joins TRBV30 to TRBJ1-5, with D possibly matching TRBD1 (6 bases). Germline loops: CDR1 GTSNPN, CDR2 SVGIG (reference sequence). This CDR3 has 17 residues. V lost 3 bases and J lost 1, with 19 bases in between. CDR3 region: CAWRGQTSGLSNQPQHF. The CDR3 coding sequence is TGTGCCTGGAGAGGACAGACGTCAGGGCTGAGCAATCAGCCCCAGCATTTT.

This chain links TRBV5-4 with TRBJ2-2; 9 positions match TRBD2. Germline CDR1 reads SGHNT; CDR2 reads YYREEE (reference sequence). J was trimmed by 7 bases and V by 4 bases; bases with no gene match: 11. This CDR3 has 16 amino acids. This CDR3 is CASSPVLAGYHGELFF. CDR3 bases: TGTGCCAGCAGCCCGGTTCTAGCGGGGTATCACGGGGAGCTGTTTTTT.

The rearrangement uses TRBV6-5 and TRBJ1-3; unclear D gene. CDR3 size: 15 residues. V was shortened by 2 bases and J by 2 bases, with 10 bases between the two germline ends. Germline lookup yields CDR1 MNHEY and CDR2 SVGAGI. The CDR3 protein is CASSYGAYAGNTIYF. The CDR3 DNA sequence: TGTGCCAGCAGTTACGGAGCCTACGCTGGAAACACCATATATTTT.

The chain is built from TRBV2 and TRBJ1-1, with D tentatively TRBD1 (5 bases). Trimming cost V 4 bases and J 5 bases, with 11 bases left between them. In germline, CDR1 is SNHLY, CDR2 FYNNEI. CDR3 length: 13 amino acids. The CDR3 sequence is CASSVSKGTEAFF. CDR3 nucleotide sequence: TGTGCCAGCAGTGTCTCAAAGGGGACTGAAGCTTTCTTT.

The chain recombines TRBV6-4 with TRBJ1-2; TRBD1 might be the D (5 bases). The V gene lost 2 bases and the J gene lost 4 bases, with 14 bases spanning the gap. Germline CDR1 MRHNA, CDR2 SNTAGT. The CDR3 totals 15 residues. CDR3 DNA sequence: TGTGCCAGCAGTGACCGCCCAGGGCAGTCCTATGGCTACACCTTC. Translating gives CASSDRPGQSYGYTF.

V gene TRBV18 combines with J gene TRBJ1-1; D perhaps matches TRBD1 (5 bases). This CDR3 has 14 residues. Trimming removed 3 bases from V and 11 bases from J, with 19 bases in between. Germline V gene data show CDR1 as KGHSH and CDR2 as LQKENI. The CDR3 sequence: CASSPSQGRVYAFF. The CDR3 DNA reads TGTGCCAGCTCACCTAGCCAGGGTAGGGTTTACGCTTTCTTT.

V usage is TRBV3-1 (or the pseudogene TRBV3-2) and J usage is TRBJ1-5; D not certain. This CDR3 spans 13 amino acids. Germline V CDR1 and CDR2: LGHDT, YNNKEL (reference sequence). Trimming removed 2 bases at V and 13 bases at J, with 15 bases between. CDR3 loop: CASSQPSVPPQHF. The DNA of the CDR3 is TGTGCCAGCAGCCAACCCTCGGTCCCGCCACAGCATTTT.

This clone was counted only a few times. The chain carries TRBV6-5 and TRBJ2-5, with TRBD1 matching 8 bases. Germline V gene data show CDR1 as MNHEY and CDR2 as SVGAGI. V was clipped by 1 base and J by 2 bases; unmatched bases: 6. This CDR3 comprises 16 residues. The CDR3 DNA follows: TGTGCCAGCAGTTACTTGGGGACAGGCCTACAAGAGACCCAGTACTTC. It specifies CASSYLGTGLQETQYF.

The chain combines TRBV5-1 with TRBJ1-6; 10 bases are a match to TRBD1. CDR1 and CDR2 from the germline V gene are SGHRS and YFSETQ. The trim removed 3 bases at V and 8 bases at J, leaving 8 bases unmatched. The length of the CDR3 is 16 residues. The CDR3 DNA sequence: TGCGCCAGCAGCTCGAGGACAGGGGGACGAGATTCACCCCTCCACTTT. Translating gives CASSSRTGGRDSPLHF.

This clone was detected only a few times. The chain couples TRBV2 to TRBJ2-7, with D perhaps matching TRBD1 (5 bases). CDR3 size: 15 residues. The germline gives CDR1 SNHLY, CDR2 FYNNEI. V was trimmed by 9 bases and J by 0 bases, leaving 18 bases between them. CDR3 residues: CASSHRTIISYEQYF. CDR3 bases: TGTGCCAGTAGCCACAGGACAATCATCTCCTACGAGCAGTACTTC.